Each of the 8 T cell receptor beta chains below was sequenced from the same sample in a study of shared clonotypes between healthy human individuals. This table comes from immunoSEQ multiplex PCR, and its TCRdb copy is limited to in-frame clones, with some not included. The data contain roughly 520,000 clones, roughly 95% of them singletons. Specimen: naive CD4+ T cells sorted from blood. Subset defined: CD45RA+ positively selected. These receptors were obtained from a woman in her thirties in good health.

This chain links TRBV5-1 with TRBJ1-6, with 7 bases fitting TRBD1. With 3 bases clipped from V and 6 bases from J, the junction kept 6 bases outside the gene matches. The CDR3 has 15 amino acids. Germline assignment: CDR1 SGHRS and CDR2 YFSETQ. The CDR3 DNA follows: TGCGCCAGCAGCTCCCGGGGGACAGTTAATTCACCCCTCCACTTT. Translated, it gives CASSSRGTVNSPLHF.

The chain has TRBV25-1 and TRBJ2-3, with TRBD1 matching over 9 bases. This CDR3 region has 16 residues. The trim removed 1 base at V and 2 bases at J, leaving 4 bases unmatched. Looked up from germline, CDR1 is MGHDK and CDR2 is SYGVNS. The CDR3 DNA reads TGTGCCAGCAGTGAATCCGGACAGGGGTACACAGATACGCAGTATTTT. This encodes CASSESGQGYTDTQYF.

The chain combines TRBV28 with TRBJ2-1, with TRBD2 matching over 8 bases. Germline V lookup: CDR1 MDHEN, CDR2 SYDVKM. J was trimmed by 8 bases and V by 6 bases; bases with no gene match: 15. The CDR3 is made up of 16 amino acids. The CDR3 spells CASRFRSGSYSHEQFF. CDR3 nucleotides: TGTGCCAGCAGATTCCGGAGCGGGAGTTATTCACATGAGCAGTTCTTC.

The chain couples TRBV27 to TRBJ2-7, with unresolved D. The CDR3 sequence is 12 residues long. Germline V gene lookup returns CDR1 MNHEY and CDR2 SMNVEV (reference sequence). V lost 5 bases to trimming and J lost 6 bases, with 11 bases between them. CDR3 region: CASSRAGREQYF. The CDR3 DNA reads as TGTGCCAGCAGTAGGGCTGGGCGCGAGCAGTACTTC.

The genes are TRBV12-5 and TRBJ1-1; 7 bases are shared with TRBD1. V gave up 4 bases and J gave up 1 base; unmatched junction bases: 0. This CDR3 contains 13 residues. Per the germline V gene, CDR1 is LGHNT and CDR2 is FRNRAP. The CDR3 here is CASGWDRNTEAFF. CDR3 sequence (DNA): TGTGCTAGTGGTTGGGACAGGAACACTGAAGCTTTCTTT.

This chain uses TRBV28 with TRBJ1-3; TRBD1 might be the D (5 bases). Germline CDR1 is MDHEN and CDR2 is SYDVKM. This CDR3 has 16 residues. V was clipped by 6 bases and J by 1 base, with 16 bases between them. The CDR3 DNA reads as TGTGCCAGCAGACCATGGGGACTGGATTCTGGAAACACCATATATTTT. Its protein product is CASRPWGLDSGNTIYF.

This chain joins TRBV4-2 and TRBJ1-4; no reliable D call. The CDR3 has 13 amino acids. Germline V gene lookup returns CDR1 LGHNA and CDR2 YNFKEQ. Trimming took 0 bases from V and 13 from J, leaving 12 bases between them. CDR3 protein: CASSQDGGFGLFF. CDR3 coding DNA: TGTGCCAGCAGCCAAGATGGCGGGTTTGGACTGTTTTTT.

This chain joins TRBV27 and TRBJ2-7; 8 bases match TRBD1. CDR3 length: 17 amino acids. Trimming cost V 4 bases and J 2 bases; bases outside gene matches: 13. Germline lookup yields CDR1 MNHEY and CDR2 SMNVEV (reference sequence). The chain's CDR3 is CASSSGQGIPGTYEQYF. In DNA, the CDR3 is TGTGCCAGCAGTTCCGGACAGGGAATCCCAGGAACCTACGAGCAGTACTTC.